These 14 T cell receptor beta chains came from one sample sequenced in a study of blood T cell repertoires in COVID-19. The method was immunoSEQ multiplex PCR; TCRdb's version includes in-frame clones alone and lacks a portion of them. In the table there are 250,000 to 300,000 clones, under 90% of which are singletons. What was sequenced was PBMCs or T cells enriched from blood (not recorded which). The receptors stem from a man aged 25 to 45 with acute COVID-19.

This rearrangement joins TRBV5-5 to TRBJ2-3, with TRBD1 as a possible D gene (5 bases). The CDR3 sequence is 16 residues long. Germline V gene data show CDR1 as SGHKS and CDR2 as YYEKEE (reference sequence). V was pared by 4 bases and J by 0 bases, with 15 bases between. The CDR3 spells CASSQSPTDSTDTQYF. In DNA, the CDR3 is TGTGCCAGCAGCCAATCTCCGACAGACAGCACAGATACGCAGTATTTT.

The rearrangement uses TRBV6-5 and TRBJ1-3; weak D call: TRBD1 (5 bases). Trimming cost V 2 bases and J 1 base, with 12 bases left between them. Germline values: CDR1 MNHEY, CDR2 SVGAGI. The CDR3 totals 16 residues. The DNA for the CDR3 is TGTGCCAGCAGTTACGGCAGGGCAAGGTCTGGAAACACCATATATTTT. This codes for CASSYGRARSGNTIYF.

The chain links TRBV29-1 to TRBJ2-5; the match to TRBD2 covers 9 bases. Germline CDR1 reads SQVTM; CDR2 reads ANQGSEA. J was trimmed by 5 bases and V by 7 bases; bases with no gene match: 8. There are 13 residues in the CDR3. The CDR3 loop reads CSGRKGLAETQYF. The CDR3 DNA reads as TGCAGCGGAAGAAAAGGACTAGCGGAGACCCAGTACTTC.

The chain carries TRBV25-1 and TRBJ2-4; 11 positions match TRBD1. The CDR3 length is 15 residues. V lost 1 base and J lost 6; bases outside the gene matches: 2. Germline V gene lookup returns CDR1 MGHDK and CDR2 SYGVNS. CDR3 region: CASSESGTGGNIQYF. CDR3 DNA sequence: TGTGCCAGCAGTGAATCAGGGACAGGGGGAAACATTCAGTACTTC. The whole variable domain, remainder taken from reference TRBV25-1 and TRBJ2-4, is EADIYQTPRYLVIGTGKKITLECSQTMGHDKMYWYQQDPGMELHLIHYSYGVNSTEKGDLSSESTVSRIRTEHFPLTLESARPSHTSQYLCASSESGTGGNIQYFGAGTRLSVL.

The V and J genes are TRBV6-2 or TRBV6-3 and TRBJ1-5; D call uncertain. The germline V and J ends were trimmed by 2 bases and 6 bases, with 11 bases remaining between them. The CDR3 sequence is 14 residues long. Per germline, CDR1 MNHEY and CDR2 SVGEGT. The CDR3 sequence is CASSYPSGIQPQHF. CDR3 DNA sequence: TGTGCCAGCAGTTACCCTTCGGGGATTCAGCCCCAGCATTTT.

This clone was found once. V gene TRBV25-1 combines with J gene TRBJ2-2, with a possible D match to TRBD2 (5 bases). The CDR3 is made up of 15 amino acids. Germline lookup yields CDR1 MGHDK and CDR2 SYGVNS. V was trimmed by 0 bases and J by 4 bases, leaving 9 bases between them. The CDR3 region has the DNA TGTGCCAGCAGTGAATACGGTGGACTCACCGGGGAGCTGTTTTTT. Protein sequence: CASSEYGGLTGELFF.

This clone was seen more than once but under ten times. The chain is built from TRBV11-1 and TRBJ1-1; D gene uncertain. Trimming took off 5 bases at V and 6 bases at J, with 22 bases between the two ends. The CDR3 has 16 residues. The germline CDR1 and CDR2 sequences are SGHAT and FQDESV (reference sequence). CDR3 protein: CASSPWADGGNAEAFF. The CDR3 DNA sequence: TGTGCCAGCAGCCCCTGGGCAGATGGAGGTAACGCTGAAGCTTTCTTT.

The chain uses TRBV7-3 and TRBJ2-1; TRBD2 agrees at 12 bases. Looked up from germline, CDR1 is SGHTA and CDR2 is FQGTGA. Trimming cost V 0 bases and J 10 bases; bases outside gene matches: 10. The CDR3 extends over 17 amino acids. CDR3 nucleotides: TGTGCCAGCAGCTTAACGCAACTAGCGGGAGGTCGGAAGGAGCAGTTCTTC. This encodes CASSLTQLAGGRKEQFF.

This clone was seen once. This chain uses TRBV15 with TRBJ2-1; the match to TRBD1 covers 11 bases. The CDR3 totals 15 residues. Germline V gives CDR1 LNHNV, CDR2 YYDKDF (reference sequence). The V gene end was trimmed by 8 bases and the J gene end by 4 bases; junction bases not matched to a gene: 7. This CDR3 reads CATLTGTGGYNEQFF. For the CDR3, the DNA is TGTGCCACCCTTACCGGGACAGGGGGTTACAATGAGCAGTTCTTC.

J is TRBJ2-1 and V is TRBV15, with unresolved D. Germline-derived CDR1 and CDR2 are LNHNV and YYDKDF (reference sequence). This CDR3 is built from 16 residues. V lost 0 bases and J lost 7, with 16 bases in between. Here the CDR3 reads CATSRDASPLVNEQFF. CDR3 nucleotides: TGTGCCACCAGCAGAGATGCTAGTCCCTTGGTAAATGAGCAGTTCTTC.

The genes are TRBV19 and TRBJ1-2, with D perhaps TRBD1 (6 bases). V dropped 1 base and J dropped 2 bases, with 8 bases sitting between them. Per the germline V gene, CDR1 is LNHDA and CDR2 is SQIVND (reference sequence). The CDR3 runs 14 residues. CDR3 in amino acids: CASSIGGQNYGYTF. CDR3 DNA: TGTGCCAGTAGTATAGGTGGACAGAACTATGGCTACACCTTC.

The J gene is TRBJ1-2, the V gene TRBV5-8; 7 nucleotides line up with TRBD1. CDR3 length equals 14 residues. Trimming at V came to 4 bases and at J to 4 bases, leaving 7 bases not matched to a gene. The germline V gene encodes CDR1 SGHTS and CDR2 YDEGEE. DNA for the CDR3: TGTGCCAGCAGCCCTTGGTCAGGGGGCTATGGCTACACCTTC. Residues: CASSPWSGGYGYTF.

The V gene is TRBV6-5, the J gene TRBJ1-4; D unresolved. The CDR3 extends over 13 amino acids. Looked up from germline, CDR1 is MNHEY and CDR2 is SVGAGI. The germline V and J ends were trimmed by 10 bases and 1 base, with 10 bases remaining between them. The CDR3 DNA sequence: TGTGCCACCATGAGGGTAACTAATGAAAAACTGTTTTTT. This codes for CATMRVTNEKLFF.

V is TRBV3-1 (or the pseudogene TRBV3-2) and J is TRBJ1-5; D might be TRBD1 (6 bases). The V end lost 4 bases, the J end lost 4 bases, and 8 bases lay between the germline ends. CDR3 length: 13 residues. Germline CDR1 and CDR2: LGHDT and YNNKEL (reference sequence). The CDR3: CASSRQGNQPQHF. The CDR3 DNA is TGTGCCAGCAGCCGGCAGGGGAATCAGCCCCAGCATTTT.